This passage covers 18 T cell receptor beta chains from one sample sequenced in a study of blood T cell repertoires in COVID-19. Produced via immunoSEQ multiplex PCR; TCRdb's table is partial and in-frame only. The sample gives hundreds of thousands of clones, over 80% of which show up once; about 8.9% is in the top ten. The material sequenced was PBMCs or T cells enriched from blood (not recorded which). Receptor source: a young woman who had recovered from COVID-19.

The chain recombines TRBV6-1 with TRBJ2-7; 8 bases agree with TRBD2. The junction had 7 bases not matched to a gene; V was cut back by 3 bases and J by 3 bases. This CDR3 contains 15 residues. In germline, CDR1 is MNHNS, CDR2 SASEGT. CDR3 region: CASSDVIAGRYEQYF. The CDR3 bases are TGTGCCAGCAGTGACGTAATAGCGGGACGCTACGAGCAGTACTTC.

The chain joins TRBV24-1 to TRBJ2-5; D is perhaps TRBD1 (6 bases). The CDR3 has 16 residues. V was trimmed by 0 bases and J by 0 bases, leaving 10 bases between them. From germline, CDR1 is KGHDR and CDR2 SFDVKD. The CDR3 is CATSDLRQGYQETQYF. CDR3 nucleotide sequence: TGTGCCACCAGTGATTTGAGGCAGGGGTACCAAGAGACCCAGTACTTC.

This clone was seen a single time. The chain has TRBV18 and TRBJ2-7; D might be TRBD2 (6 bases). Germline loops: CDR1 KGHSH, CDR2 LQKENI. The V end was cut by 0 bases, the J end by 6 bases, with 6 bases between. The CDR3 has 12 amino acids. The CDR3, as DNA: TGTGCCAGCTCACCACCGGGGGGCGAGCAGTACTTC. The encoded protein is CASSPPGGEQYF.

J is TRBJ2-3 and V is TRBV27; TRBD2 aligns across 8 bases. After removal of 3 bases from V and 6 bases from J, the junction contained 8 bases not matched to a gene. Germline assignment: CDR1 MNHEY and CDR2 SMNVEV (reference sequence). The CDR3 runs to 15 residues. CDR3 nucleotides: TGTGCCAGCAGTTTGCAGCGGGGGTCCGGGGATACGCAGTATTTT. Translated, it gives CASSLQRGSGDTQYF.

Remarks on this clone: In the same sample, other DNA sequences code for this CDR3. The chain carries TRBV12-3 or TRBV12-4 and TRBJ1-2; D possibly corresponds to TRBD1 (5 bases). There are 13 residues in the CDR3. V was clipped by 4 bases and J by 4 bases, with 10 bases between them. Written as DNA, the CDR3 is TGTGCCAGCAGTTCCGACAGTCTCTATGGCTACACCTTC. This encodes CASSSDSLYGYTF.

V is TRBV9 and J is TRBJ2-1, with D possibly matching TRBD2 (6 bases). V was shortened by 4 bases and J by 8 bases, with 19 bases between the two germline ends. Germline lookup yields CDR1 SGDLS and CDR2 YYNGEE. The CDR3 sequence is 15 residues long. The CDR3 loop reads CASSLQSTRLDEQFF. The DNA for the CDR3 is TGTGCCAGCAGCCTCCAGTCGACTAGGTTGGATGAGCAGTTCTTC.

This chain connects TRBV27 to TRBJ1-1, with D unclear. CDR1 is MNHEY and CDR2 is SMNVEV in the germline V gene (reference sequence). The CDR3 is 15 residues long. V was cut by 5 bases and J by 10 bases, with 23 bases left in between. CDR3 nucleotides: TGTGCCAGCAGTCTCCGGGATGCGGCACCCTTGCGAGCTTTCTTT. Translating gives CASSLRDAAPLRAFF.

The rearrangement links TRBV6-5 to TRBJ1-2; D is uncertain. The germline V and J ends were trimmed by 6 bases and 2 bases, with 13 bases remaining between them. Germline V CDR1 and CDR2: MNHEY, SVGAGI. This CDR3 has 14 amino acids. For the CDR3, the DNA is TGTGCCAGCAGCCCAGCGGGCTTGAACTATGGCTACACCTTC. Amino acids: CASSPAGLNYGYTF.

The rearrangement links TRBV6-5 to TRBJ1-3; perhaps TRBD1 as D (6 bases). The V gene lost 7 bases and the J gene lost 2 bases, with 12 bases spanning the gap. The CDR3 runs 14 residues. The germline CDR1 and CDR2 sequences are MNHEY and SVGAGI. For the CDR3, the DNA is TGTGCCAGCAAAGAACAGGGAACTGGAAACACCATATATTTT. Amino acid sequence: CASKEQGTGNTIYF.

This chain joins TRBV9 and TRBJ2-7, with TRBD2 matching over 7 bases. The germline gives CDR1 SGDLS, CDR2 YYNGEE. The V gene end was trimmed by 3 bases and the J gene end by 2 bases; junction bases not matched to a gene: 5. CDR3 length equals 14 residues. CDR3 region: CASSGPGGPYEQYF. The CDR3 region has the DNA TGTGCCAGCAGCGGACCGGGGGGTCCCTACGAGCAGTACTTC.

The chain joins TRBV9 to TRBJ1-2; D may be TRBD1 (5 bases). The CDR3 is 14 residues long. CDR1 SGDLS and CDR2 YYNGEE come from the germline V gene. V was trimmed by 0 bases and J by 3 bases, leaving 9 bases between them. The CDR3 nucleotides read TGTGCCAGCAGCGTAGGGGGCAACCACTATGGCTACACCTTC. It specifies CASSVGGNHYGYTF. Based on the CDR3 plus reference TRBV9 and TRBJ1-2, the full variable domain is DSGVTQTPKHLITATGQRVTLRCSPRSGDLSVYWYQQSLDQGLQFLIQYYNGEERAKGNILERFSAQQFPDLHSELNLSSLELGDSALYFCASSVGGNHYGYTFGSGTRLTVV.

This clone was detected only once. The chain carries TRBV19 and TRBJ2-7, with TRBD2 as a possible D gene (5 bases). Germline V gives CDR1 LNHDA, CDR2 SQIVND (reference sequence). This CDR3 is built from 17 residues. V dropped 6 bases and J dropped 0 bases, with 21 bases sitting between them. CDR3 sequence: CASSQSGWVRSSYEQYF. CDR3 bases: TGTGCCAGTAGCCAATCGGGGTGGGTCAGGAGCTCCTACGAGCAGTACTTC.

Comment on this clone: In the same sample, other DNA sequences code for this CDR3. This chain connects TRBV28 to TRBJ2-1; 12 positions agree with TRBD2. V lost 5 bases to trimming and J lost 1 base; unmatched junction nucleotides: 3. The V gene's germline CDR1 is MDHEN and CDR2 SYDVKM. CDR3 length: 16 residues. CDR3 sequence reads: CASSETSGRSYNEQFF. Written as DNA, the CDR3 is TGTGCCAGCAGTGAAACTAGCGGGAGGTCCTACAATGAGCAGTTCTTC.

This clone came up a few times. The CDR3 is CASRTRTGGNYGYTF. CDR3 coding DNA: TGTGCCAGCAGAACAAGGACAGGAGGAAACTATGGCTACACCTTC. The genes are TRBV6-5 and TRBJ1-2, with TRBD1 matching 7 bases. The CDR3 is 15 residues long. The trim removed 6 bases at V and 2 bases at J, leaving 9 bases unmatched. Germline CDR1 and CDR2: MNHEY and SVGAGI.

The chain carries TRBV7-7 and TRBJ2-2; 7 bases map to TRBD1. Germline values: CDR1 SSHAT, CDR2 FNYEAQ (reference sequence). The CDR3 covers 16 residues. V shed 5 bases and J 6 bases; nucleotides not matched to a gene: 12. CDR3 in amino acids: CASSLTYRGGPGELFF. CDR3 bases: TGTGCCAGCAGCCTCACCTACAGGGGTGGTCCCGGGGAGCTGTTTTTT.

The chain employs TRBV4-2 and TRBJ1-5, with D perhaps TRBD1 (6 bases). Germline values: CDR1 LGHNA, CDR2 YNFKEQ. V dropped 0 bases and J dropped 1 base, with 13 bases sitting between them. The CDR3 length is 17 residues. Here the CDR3 reads CASSQDFGQISNQPQHF. CDR3 nucleotides: TGTGCCAGCAGCCAAGATTTTGGACAGATAAGCAATCAGCCCCAGCATTTT.

The chain has TRBV4-2 and TRBJ2-2; TRBD2 might be the D (5 bases). Germline lookup yields CDR1 LGHNA and CDR2 YNFKEQ. The CDR3 is 17 residues long. V lost 0 bases and J 8 bases, leaving 19 bases between the germline ends. CDR3: CASSQDHQRLRGGELFF. The CDR3 bases are TGTGCCAGCAGCCAAGATCACCAGCGGCTTCGTGGTGGGGAGCTGTTTTTT.

Only one count was recorded for this clone. The chain has TRBV27 and TRBJ2-3; 8 bases are shared with TRBD2. V gave up 3 bases and J gave up 2 bases; unmatched junction bases: 10. Germline CDR1 reads MNHEY; CDR2 reads SMNVEV (reference sequence). This CDR3 is 17 amino acids long. This CDR3 is CASSFGSSGIPTDTQYF. For the CDR3, the DNA is TGTGCCAGCAGTTTTGGGAGTAGCGGGATTCCCACAGATACGCAGTATTTT.